A single sample is the source of the 20 T cell receptor beta chains below, sequenced in a study of blood T cells in healthy people across ages. The authors ran a second PCR of about 6 to 11 cycles using a sample-barcoded 5' primer and a J-beta primer mix. Using its own MiXCR run on the 5' RACE reads, TCRdb lists one record per CDR3 protein. Among about 640,000 distinct CDR3 sequences listed, 25% to 30% were seen once. The sequenced material came from blood. The receptors derive from an elderly woman in good health.

The chain employs TRBV30 and TRBJ1-6, with D perhaps matching TRBD1 (6 bases). Trimming removed 4 bases at V and 6 bases at J, with 10 bases between. The CDR3 is made up of 13 amino acids. The germline gives CDR1 GTSNPN, CDR2 SVGIG (reference sequence). CDR3 region: CAWMGGFNSPLHF. The CDR3, as DNA: TGTGCCTGGATGGGGGGCTTTAATTCACCCCTCCACTTT.

J is TRBJ2-5 and V is TRBV14, with D possibly matching TRBD1 (6 bases). V was trimmed by 0 bases and J by 11 bases, leaving 16 bases between them. This CDR3 is 14 amino acids long. Per germline, CDR1 SGHDN and CDR2 FVKESK. CDR3 nucleotides: TGTGCCAGCAGCCAAGAACACACAGGGTCTGAGCAGTACTTC. As protein: CASSQEHTGSEQYF.

This clonotype has a count of ten or more. The chain has TRBV29-1 and TRBJ2-7; 10 positions match TRBD1. The germline gives CDR1 SQVTM, CDR2 ANQGSEA. The CDR3 is made up of 14 amino acids. Germline trimming cut 6 bases from V and 1 base from J; bases unmatched to any gene: 6. CDR3 bases: TGCAGCGTCATGAGGACAGGGGGGTCCTACGAGCAGTACTTC. Its translation is CSVMRTGGSYEQYF.

In its sample, this clonotype was seen many times. The chain combines TRBV4-2 with TRBJ2-5; 12 bases line up with TRBD1. V was clipped by 0 bases and J by 4 bases; unmatched bases: 3. Germline lookup yields CDR1 LGHNA and CDR2 YNFKEQ. The CDR3 length is 16 residues. CDR3: CASSQDRDRGRETQYF. CDR3 DNA sequence: TGTGCCAGCAGCCAAGACCGGGACAGGGGGCGAGAGACCCAGTACTTC.

The chain combines TRBV5-6 with TRBJ2-5; D ambiguous. Germline CDR1 reads SGHDT; CDR2 reads YYEEEE. V was pared by 1 base and J by 5 bases, with 9 bases between. This CDR3 is built from 13 residues. The CDR3 here is CASSLRSMETQYF. Written as DNA, the CDR3 is TGTGCCAGCAGCTTGAGGAGTATGGAGACCCAGTACTTC.

This clonotype was counted between two and nine times. The rearrangement joins TRBV7-8 to TRBJ2-5; 16 bases are shared with TRBD2. The J segment lost 2 bases and the V segment lost 6 bases, leaving 3 bases of the junction unmatched. Germline CDR1 reads SGHVS; CDR2 reads FQNEAQ. The CDR3 covers 16 residues. This CDR3 reads CASRGLAGGKQETQYF. As DNA, the CDR3 is TGTGCCAGCAGGGGACTAGCGGGGGGGAAACAAGAGACCCAGTACTTC.

Concerning this clonotype itself: At one end the junction does not follow the germline gene, possibly because of a read error. The chain links TRBV4-2 to TRBJ1-2, with 12 positions matching TRBD1. The CDR3 extends over 15 amino acids. The V gene's germline CDR1 is LGHNA and CDR2 YNFKEQ. The DNA of the CDR3 is TGTGCCAGTAGCCGCCCGGGACAGGGGGCCCATAGCTACACCTTC. This encodes CASSRPGQGAHSYTF.

This clonotype was detected ten times or more. The chain uses TRBV27 and TRBJ1-2; no firm D call. Trimming cost V 5 bases and J 6 bases, with 22 bases left between them. This CDR3 is 16 amino acids long. CDR1 is MNHEY, CDR2 SMNVEV, per germline (reference sequence). CDR3 residues: CASSNSALGGSDGYTF. The CDR3 DNA is TGTGCCAGCAGTAATTCGGCCCTGGGAGGGTCCGATGGCTACACCTTC.

This clonotype has a handful of counts. The gene calls are TRBV29-1 and TRBJ2-7; TRBD1 matches 10 bases. CDR1 SQVTM and CDR2 ANQGSEA come from the germline V gene. The CDR3 runs to 13 residues. V gave up 5 bases and J gave up 2 bases; unmatched junction bases: 3. The CDR3 nucleotides read TGCAGCGTTCGGGGACAGGGGACCTACGAGCAGTACTTC. This encodes CSVRGQGTYEQYF.

The rearrangement uses TRBV10-3 and TRBJ1-5, with D maybe TRBD1 (6 bases). V shed 6 bases and J shed 2 bases, with 14 bases lying between them. The CDR3 sequence is 15 residues long. Germline V gene sequence: CDR1 ENHRY, CDR2 SYGVKD. The CDR3 sequence: CAISERGAGNQPQHF. The DNA for the CDR3 is TGTGCCATCAGCGAACGGGGGGCTGGCAATCAGCCCCAGCATTTT.

This clonotype showed up many times. This sequence joins TRBV7-2 and TRBJ2-7; D is possibly TRBD1 (6 bases). The CDR3 is 14 residues long. Germline V lookup: CDR1 SGHTA, CDR2 FQGNSA. With 0 bases removed from V and 2 bases from J, the gap between germline ends came to 8 bases. This CDR3 reads CASSLAPGAYEQYF. The CDR3, as DNA: TGTGCCAGCAGCTTAGCTCCAGGGGCCTACGAGCAGTACTTC.

The table lists this clonotype with many counts. V gene TRBV6-2 or TRBV6-3 combines with J gene TRBJ2-3, with D tentatively TRBD2 (7 bases). The CDR3 is made up of 16 amino acids. The V gene lost 5 bases and the J gene lost 4 bases, with 19 bases spanning the gap. Per the germline V gene, CDR1 is MNHEY and CDR2 is SVGEGT. The CDR3 nucleotides read TGTGCCAGCAGTAGGGGGGGGCGTAACGCTCCAGATACGCAGTATTTT. It is translated as CASSRGGRNAPDTQYF.

In this sample, this clonotype turned up many times. The chain recombines TRBV6-1 with TRBJ1-2, with D unclear. Trimming pared 4 bases from V and 9 bases from J, leaving 15 bases between. There are 13 residues in the CDR3. The V gene's germline CDR1 is MNHNS and CDR2 SASEGT. The CDR3 sequence is CASSVISGRSYTF. For the CDR3, the DNA is TGTGCCAGCAGTGTGATCAGCGGTCGGAGCTACACCTTC.

The CDR3 DNA is TGTGCCATCAGTGAGTCAGGGAGTTTGGAGGGCTACACCTTC. Amino acid sequence: CAISESGSLEGYTF. This chain joins TRBV10-3 and TRBJ1-2; D not certain. CDR3 length equals 14 residues. V was clipped by 0 bases and J by 8 bases, with 13 bases between them. Germline-derived CDR1 and CDR2 are ENHRY and SYGVKD.

In its sample, this clonotype was seen a few times. The gene calls are TRBV5-5 and TRBJ1-1; D is possibly TRBD1 (5 bases). Per the germline V gene, CDR1 is SGHKS and CDR2 is YYEKEE (reference sequence). V lost 6 bases to trimming and J lost 5 bases, with 17 bases between them. CDR3 length: 14 residues. The CDR3 DNA sequence: TGTGCCAGCAATTCGCAGGGTCACAATACTGAAGCTTTCTTT. The encoded protein is CASNSQGHNTEAFF.

This clonotype has ten or more counts. The rearrangement joins TRBV7-2 to TRBJ1-2, with 7 nucleotides matching TRBD1. This CDR3 has 14 amino acids. V was pared by 5 bases and J by 4 bases, with 7 bases of the junction left unmatched. The germline V gene encodes CDR1 SGHTA and CDR2 FQGNSA. CDR3 DNA: TGTGCCAGCAGCCCACAGGGGTCGAGCTATGGCTACACCTTC. Translated, it gives CASSPQGSSYGYTF. The whole variable domain, filled in from reference TRBV7-2 and TRBJ1-2, reads GAGVSQSPSNKVTEKGKDVELRCDPISGHTALYWYRQSLGQGLEFLIYFQGNSAPDKSGLPSDRFSAERTGGSVSTLTIQRTQQEDSAVYLCASSPQGSSYGYTFGSGTRLTVV.

Ten or more counts support this clonotype. The rearrangement joins TRBV7-2 to TRBJ1-6; no clear D gene. CDR1 and CDR2 (germline): SGHTA, FQGNSA. V dropped 0 bases and J dropped 5 bases, with 8 bases sitting between them. There are 15 residues in the CDR3. Here the CDR3 reads CASSLAMGNNSPLHF. CDR3 nucleotides: TGTGCCAGCAGCTTAGCTATGGGGAATAATTCACCCCTCCACTTT.

This clonotype was counted many times. Relative to the germline gene, one junction end is altered; a read error may explain this. This chain connects TRBV7-7 to TRBJ2-2; 11 bases match TRBD1. This CDR3 comprises 15 residues. Germline V gives CDR1 SSHAT, CDR2 FNYEAQ (reference sequence). The CDR3 region has the DNA TGTGCTAGCAGCGCCGGGACAGGGGGCACCGGGGAGCTGTTTTTT. Protein product: CASSAGTGGTGELFF. The full variable domain, in which reference TRBV7-7 and TRBJ2-2 provide the parts outside the CDR3, is GAGVSQSPRYKVTKRGQDVTLRCDPISSHATLYWYQQALGQGPEFLTYFNYEAQPDKSGLPSDRFSAERPEGSISTLTIQRTEQRDSAMYRCASSAGTGGTGELFFGEGSRLTVL.

This clonotype was counted many times. The rearrangement joins TRBV7-2 to TRBJ2-5, with D possibly being TRBD2 (7 bases). This CDR3 contains 16 residues. Germline CDR1 reads SGHTA; CDR2 reads FQGNSA. The V gene lost 2 bases and the J gene lost 1 base, with 14 bases spanning the gap. The CDR3 spells CASSLTPGGPQETQYF. The CDR3 DNA reads TGTGCCAGCAGCTTAACTCCCGGGGGGCCCCAAGAGACCCAGTACTTC. The full variable domain, its missing parts supplied by reference TRBV7-2 and TRBJ2-5, is GAGVSQSPSNKVTEKGKDVELRCDPISGHTALYWYRQSLGQGLEFLIYFQGNSAPDKSGLPSDRFSAERTGGSVSTLTIQRTQQEDSAVYLCASSLTPGGPQETQYFGPGTRLLVL.

This clonotype appeared once. This chain joins TRBV27 and TRBJ2-5, with 9 bases identical to TRBD1. Judging by the DNA end, TRBJ2-7 fits better; the J call may be wrong. The CDR3 is 14 amino acids. CDR1 and CDR2 from the germline V gene are MNHEY and SMNVEV (reference sequence). CDR3 sequence (DNA): TGTGCCAGTAAACCGACAGGGGGGACCTACGAGCAGTACTTC. Protein product: CASKPTGGTYEQYF.